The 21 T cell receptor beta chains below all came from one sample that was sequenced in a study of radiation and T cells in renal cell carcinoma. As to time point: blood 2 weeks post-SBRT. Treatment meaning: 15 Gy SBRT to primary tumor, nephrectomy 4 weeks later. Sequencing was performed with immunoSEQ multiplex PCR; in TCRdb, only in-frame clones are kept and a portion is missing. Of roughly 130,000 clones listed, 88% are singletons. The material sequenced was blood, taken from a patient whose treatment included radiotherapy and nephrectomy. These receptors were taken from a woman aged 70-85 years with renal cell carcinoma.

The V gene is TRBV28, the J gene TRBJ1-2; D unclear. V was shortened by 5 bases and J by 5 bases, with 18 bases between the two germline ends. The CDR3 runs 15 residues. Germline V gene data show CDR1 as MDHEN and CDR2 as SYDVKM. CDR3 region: CASSGEGTEGYGYTF. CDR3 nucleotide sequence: TGTGCCAGCAGTGGCGAAGGCACAGAGGGTTATGGCTACACCTTC.

The CDR3 spells CASSVDRGGNDGYTF. CDR3 nucleotide sequence: TGTGCCAGCAGCGTCGACAGGGGTGGGAACGATGGCTACACCTTC. V usage is TRBV7-9 and J usage is TRBJ1-2, with 8 bases that match TRBD1. This CDR3 has 15 residues. In germline, CDR1 is SEHNR, CDR2 FQNEAQ (reference sequence). V lost 5 bases to trimming and J lost 6 bases; unmatched junction nucleotides: 11.

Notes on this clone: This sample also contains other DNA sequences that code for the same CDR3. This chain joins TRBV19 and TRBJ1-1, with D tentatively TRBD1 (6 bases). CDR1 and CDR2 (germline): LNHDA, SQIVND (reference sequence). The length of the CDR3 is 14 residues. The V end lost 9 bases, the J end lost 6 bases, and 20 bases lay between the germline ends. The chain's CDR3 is CASSVGTGKPEAFF. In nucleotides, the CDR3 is TGTGCCAGCAGTGTCGGTACAGGGAAACCTGAAGCTTTCTTT.

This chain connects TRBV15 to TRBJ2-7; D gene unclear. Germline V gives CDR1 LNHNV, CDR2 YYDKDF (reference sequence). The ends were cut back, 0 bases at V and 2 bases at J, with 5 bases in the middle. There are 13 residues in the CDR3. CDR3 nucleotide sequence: TGTGCCACCAGCAGAGAGTCGACCTACGAGCAGTACTTC. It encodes CATSRESTYEQYF.

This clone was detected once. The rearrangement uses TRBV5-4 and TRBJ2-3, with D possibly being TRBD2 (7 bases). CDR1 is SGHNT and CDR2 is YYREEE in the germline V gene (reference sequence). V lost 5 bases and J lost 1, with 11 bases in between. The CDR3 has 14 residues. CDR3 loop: CASSRGARTDTQYF. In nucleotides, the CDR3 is TGTGCCAGCAGTCGGGGGGCCCGCACAGATACGCAGTATTTT.

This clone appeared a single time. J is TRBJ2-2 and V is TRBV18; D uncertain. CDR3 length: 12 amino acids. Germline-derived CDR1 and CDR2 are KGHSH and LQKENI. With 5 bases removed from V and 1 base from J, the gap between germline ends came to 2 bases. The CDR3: CASSMNTGELFF. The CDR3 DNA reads TGTGCCAGCTCAATGAACACCGGGGAGCTGTTTTTT.

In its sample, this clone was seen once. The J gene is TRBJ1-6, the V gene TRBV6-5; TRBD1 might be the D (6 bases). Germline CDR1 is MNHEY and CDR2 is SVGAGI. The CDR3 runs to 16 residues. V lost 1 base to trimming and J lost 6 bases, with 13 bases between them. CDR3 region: CASSYFNRGLNSPLHF. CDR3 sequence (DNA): TGTGCCAGCAGTTACTTTAACCGGGGGCTTAATTCACCCCTCCACTTT.

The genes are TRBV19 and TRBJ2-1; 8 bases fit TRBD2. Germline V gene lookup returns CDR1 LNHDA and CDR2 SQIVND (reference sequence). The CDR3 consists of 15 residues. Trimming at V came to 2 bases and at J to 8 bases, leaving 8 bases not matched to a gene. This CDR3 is CASSISTGGPHEQFF. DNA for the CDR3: TGTGCCAGTAGTATATCCACGGGGGGGCCGCATGAGCAGTTCTTC.

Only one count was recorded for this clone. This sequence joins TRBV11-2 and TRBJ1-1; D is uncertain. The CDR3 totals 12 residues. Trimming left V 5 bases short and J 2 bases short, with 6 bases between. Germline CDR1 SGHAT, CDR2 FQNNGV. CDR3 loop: CASSLHNTEAFF. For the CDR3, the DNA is TGTGCCAGCAGCCTCCATAACACTGAAGCTTTCTTT.

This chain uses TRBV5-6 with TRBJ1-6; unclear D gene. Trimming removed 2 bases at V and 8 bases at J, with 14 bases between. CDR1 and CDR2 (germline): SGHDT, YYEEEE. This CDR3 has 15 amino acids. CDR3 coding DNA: TGTGCCAGCAGCTTAGAGTACAGAAGAGATTCACCCCTCCACTTT. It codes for CASSLEYRRDSPLHF. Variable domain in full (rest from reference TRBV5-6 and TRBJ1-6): DAGVTQSPTHLIKTRGQQVTLRCSPKSGHDTVSWYQQALGQGPQFIFQYYEEEERQRGNFPDRFSGHQFPNYSSELNVNALLLGDSALYLCASSLEYRRDSPLHFGNGTRLTVT.

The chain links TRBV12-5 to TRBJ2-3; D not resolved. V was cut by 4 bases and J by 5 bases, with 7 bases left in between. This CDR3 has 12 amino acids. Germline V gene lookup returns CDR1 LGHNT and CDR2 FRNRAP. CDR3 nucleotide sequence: TGTGCTAGTGGTTCCCCCGGAGATACGCAGTATTTT. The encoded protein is CASGSPGDTQYF. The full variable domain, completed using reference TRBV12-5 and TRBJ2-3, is DARVTQTPRHKVTEMGQEVTMRCQPILGHNTVFWYRQTMMQGLELLAYFRNRAPLDDSGMPKDRFSAEMPDATLATLKIQPSEPRDSAVYFCASGSPGDTQYFGPGTRLTVL.

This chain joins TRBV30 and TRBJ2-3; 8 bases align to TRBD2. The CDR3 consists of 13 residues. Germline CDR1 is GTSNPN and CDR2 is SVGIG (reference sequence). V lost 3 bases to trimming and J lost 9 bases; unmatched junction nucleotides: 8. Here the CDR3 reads CAWRLAGGLTQYF. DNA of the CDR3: TGTGCCTGGAGGTTGGCGGGGGGCCTGACGCAGTATTTT. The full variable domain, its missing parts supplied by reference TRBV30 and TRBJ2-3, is SQTIHQWPATLVQPVGSPLSLECTVEGTSNPNLYWYRQAAGRGLQLLFYSVGIGQISSEVPQNLSASRPQDRQFILSSKKLLLSDSGFYLCAWRLAGGLTQYFGPGTRLTVL.

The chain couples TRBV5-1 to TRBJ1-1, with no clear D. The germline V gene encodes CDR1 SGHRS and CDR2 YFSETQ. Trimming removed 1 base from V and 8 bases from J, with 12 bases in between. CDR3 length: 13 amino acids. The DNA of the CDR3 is TGCGCCAGCAGCTTGTTCGGGCAGGCCGAAGCTTTCTTT. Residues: CASSLFGQAEAFF.

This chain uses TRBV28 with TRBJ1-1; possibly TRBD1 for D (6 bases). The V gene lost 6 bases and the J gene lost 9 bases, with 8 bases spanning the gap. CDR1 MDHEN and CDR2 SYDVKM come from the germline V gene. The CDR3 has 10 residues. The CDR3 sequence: CASRDRKAFF. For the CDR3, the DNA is TGTGCCAGCAGAGACAGGAAAGCTTTCTTT.

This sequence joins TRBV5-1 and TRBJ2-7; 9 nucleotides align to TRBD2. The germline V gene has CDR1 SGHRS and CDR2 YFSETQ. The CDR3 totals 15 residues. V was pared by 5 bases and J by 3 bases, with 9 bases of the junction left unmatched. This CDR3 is CASRPVAGVYYEQYF. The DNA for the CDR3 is TGCGCCAGCAGACCAGTAGCGGGGGTCTACTACGAGCAGTACTTC.

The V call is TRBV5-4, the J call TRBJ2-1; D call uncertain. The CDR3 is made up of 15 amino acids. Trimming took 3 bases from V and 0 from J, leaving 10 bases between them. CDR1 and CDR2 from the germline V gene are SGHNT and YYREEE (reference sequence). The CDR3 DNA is TGTGCCAGCAGCTCAGTAAGCAGCTCCTACAATGAGCAGTTCTTC. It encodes CASSSVSSSYNEQFF.

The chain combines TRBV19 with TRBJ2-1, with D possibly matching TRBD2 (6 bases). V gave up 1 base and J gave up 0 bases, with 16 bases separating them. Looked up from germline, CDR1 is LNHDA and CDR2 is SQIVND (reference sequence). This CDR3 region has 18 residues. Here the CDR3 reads CASSIGPLRGSSYNEQFF. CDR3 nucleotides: TGTGCCAGTAGTATAGGCCCCCTCCGGGGGAGCTCCTACAATGAGCAGTTCTTC.

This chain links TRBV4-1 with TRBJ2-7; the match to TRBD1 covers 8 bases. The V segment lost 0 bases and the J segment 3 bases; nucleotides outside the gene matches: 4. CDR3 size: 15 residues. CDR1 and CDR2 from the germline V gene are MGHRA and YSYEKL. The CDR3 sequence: CASSQDPGGIYEQYF. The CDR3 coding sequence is TGCGCCAGCAGCCAAGACCCAGGGGGCATCTACGAGCAGTACTTC.

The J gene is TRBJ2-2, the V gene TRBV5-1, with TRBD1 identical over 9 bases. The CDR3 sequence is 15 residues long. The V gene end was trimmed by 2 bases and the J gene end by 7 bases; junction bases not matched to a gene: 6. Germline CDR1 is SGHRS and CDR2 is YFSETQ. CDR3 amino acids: CASSFVTGGIGELFF. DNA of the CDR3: TGCGCCAGCAGCTTCGTTACAGGGGGCATCGGGGAGCTGTTTTTT.

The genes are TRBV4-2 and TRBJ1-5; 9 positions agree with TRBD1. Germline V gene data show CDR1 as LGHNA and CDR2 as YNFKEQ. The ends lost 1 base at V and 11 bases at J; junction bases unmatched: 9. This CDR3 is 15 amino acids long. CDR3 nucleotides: TGTGCCAGCAGCCAAGTGGGGACAGGGCAACAAGCCCAGCATTTT. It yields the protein CASSQVGTGQQAQHF.

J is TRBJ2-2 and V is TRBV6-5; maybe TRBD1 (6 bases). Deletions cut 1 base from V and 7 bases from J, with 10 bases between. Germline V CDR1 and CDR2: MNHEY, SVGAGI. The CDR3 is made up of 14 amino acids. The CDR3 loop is CASSYLGHRGELFF. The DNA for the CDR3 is TGTGCCAGCAGTTACTTGGGACATCGCGGGGAGCTGTTTTTT.